This TCR beta chain was recorded in a study of cytomegalovirus exposure and HLA in healthy donors (dated by TCRdb to between 2016 and 2019). Some background on the complete study: According to an earlier analysis of 587 of the donors, about 180 million T cells yielded 90 million to 130 million unique TCR beta sequences and approximately 300 Gb of sequence data. About 280 gigabases of sequencing data and roughly 90 million unique TCR sequences were included in an early release covering several hundred HLA-typed donors. Of the roughly 430 genotyped donors, around 81% fell in the genetic ancestry cluster associated with self-reported Caucasian donors. The aim of the study was to test whether cataloging public T cell receptors could identify signatures of past pathogen exposure. The T cell repertoires of under 700 subjects were profiled by immunosequencing and related to cytomegalovirus serostatus. A separate validation cohort of 90 to 150 different subjects was used in addition to the approximately 610-subject first cohort. To predict cytomegalovirus infection status, the study combined high-throughput TCR immunosequencing, statistical association of individual TCRs with disease status, and machine learning. A later analysis re-analyzed previously published TCR beta repertoires from approximately 700 donors and added high-resolution HLA genotyping to study TCR occurrence patterns. Rather than drawing on any new phenotypic data, the later analysis identified candidate immune exposures from TCR beta sequences and the way those sequences occurred across donors. An earlier analysis of fewer than 750 of the donors used high-throughput TCR beta sequencing to judge whether each TCR beta V gene segment behaved as functional or pseudogenic. Donor age, sex, ethnicity and CMV serostatus were compiled together with the repertoire data. In a later genetic analysis, genome-wide SNP genotypes for about three fifths of the roughly 670 donors were used, and that subset was treated as a discovery cohort. All discovery cohort repertoires had been generated on a single sequencing platform. Class I and class II HLA loci were covered by the typing at four-digit resolution. Typing coverage differed by locus: A, B, C, DRB1 and DQB1 were typed in roughly 620-630 donors, DQA1 in roughly 500, DPA1 in approximately 610, and DPB1 in around 440. Four to six DR-DQ haplotypes were handled as single units for association and clustering, since linkage in the cohort was strong. Among over 350 genotyped donors of the cohort, an average of roughly 240,000 unique TCR beta nucleotide sequences were sequenced per donor, roughly 20% of them non-productive. What the research found in general, with its limitations: A later analysis found that HLA-associated TCR beta chains were more clonally expanded and had lower generation probabilities than equally common non-associated chains. Linkage disequilibrium might explain the correlated functional status among segregating V segments, but an unknown experimental factor could not be ruled out. Sequencing depth was assumed to be roughly uniform across donors in the presence/absence analyses, though that assumption may not hold. In a later analysis, TCR association rates were found to vary across HLA loci, with the most associated TCRs seen for DRB1 alleles and the fewest for HLA-C alleles. Some IMGT-functional V segments, including TRBV6-2 and TRBV6-3, could not be distinguished by the 87-base-pair reads and were therefore excluded. Some 16 rarely observed V segments, including chromosome 9 orphons, were excluded from the earlier analysis of approximately 500 of the donors because counts were too low. Immune exposure information for the cohort was limited to CMV serostatus. Most TCR sequences were observed very rarely across donors, whereas some public TCRs were present in many individuals. The study listed approximately 160 TCR beta chains as associated with cytomegalovirus. Several of the top co-occurrence clusters appeared to be linked to parvovirus B19, influenza, CMV and Epstein-Barr virus, according to a later analysis. Because some donors lacked HLA typing at each locus, the association tests relied only on the typed subset. At a false discovery rate of 0.05, a later analysis linked roughly 17,000 TCR beta sequences to specific HLA alleles. In vitro tests confirmed that three of the cytomegalovirus-associated TCR beta chains recognize cytomegalovirus antigens. In this cohort, only TCR beta chains were sequenced, and detectable features were limited by the absence of alpha or paired-chain data. V-gene and J-gene trimming of TCR beta chains was associated with a missense DCLRE1C variant in a later genetic analysis, and the association was replicated in an independent cohort. A group of highly shared sequence variants was considered likely to be a technical artifact of the sequencing pipeline. In a later genetic analysis, fewer N-insertions in productive TCRs were reported among donors in an Asian-associated ancestry cluster than the roughly 700-donor mean. A later analysis found that most CMV-associated TCR beta chains appeared HLA-restricted, with HLA associations seemingly driven largely by CMV exposure. The classifier was reported to diagnose cytomegalovirus status with high specificity and sensitivity in both the original cohort and the validation cohort. The authors suggested that the approach could potentially be extended to other disease states and immunological phenotypes. Broadly in line with IMGT annotations, most TCR beta V segments showed up in productive rearrangements about 87% or about 30% of the time in an earlier analysis of roughly 590 of the donors. A further reported finding was that TCR beta sequences accurately predicted the HLA-A and HLA-B alleles for most subjects in the first cohort. Strong co-occurrence of HLA alleles, especially DR and DQ, made assigning TCR associations to individual alleles difficult.

The junction carries 10 bases between V and J, which are trimmed by 3 bases and 1 base respectively. Measured from the cysteine to the phenylalanine, the CDR3 is 14 residues long. Only CDR3 DNA remains: 42 bases, in frame from the first base. Taken from the germline V gene (reference sequence), the CDR1 and CDR2 loops are LNHDA and SQIVND. Concerning this clone itself: Its antigen has not been determined. No per-base quality is available; no much larger clone lies one base away.

The cohort comprised some 730 healthy bone marrow donors. At the time of sampling, every cohort member was nominally healthy, though immune exposures that went unrecorded were likely present. The donor was CMV seronegative and was included in the group of under 450 seronegative cohort members. A peripheral blood sample was provided by each donor, and peripheral blood mononuclear cells were used for TCR beta sequencing. The Qiagen DNeasy Blood Extraction Kit was used to extract genomic DNA from the blood cell samples. Library generation was performed with the immunoSEQ multiplex PCR assay. For the multiplex PCR, a mixture combining 60 forward primers for TCR Vbeta segments and 13 reverse primers for TCR Jbeta segments was used. A multiplex PCR assay on genomic DNA amplified the CDR3 region of rearranged TCR beta genes. On the Illumina HiSeq System, the amplified TCR beta libraries were sequenced as 87-base-pair reads. In the source study's methods: A later analysis counted 75 million to 100 million unique TCR beta chains across the 690 or so repertoires, and 10 million to 11 million of these chains were shared by at least two donors. A nearest-neighbor algorithm error-corrected the raw reads and collapsed the reads into unique sequences, merging closely related sequences to remove PCR and sequencing errors. V, D and J gene segments were assigned by aligning CDR3 sequences to IMGT reference sequences. For a sequence to be retained, a match of at least six nucleotides was required to both a V gene segment and a J gene segment. A rearrangement was called productive if the CDR3 had no stop codons and remained in frame with V and J, and every other rearrangement was called non-productive. Following IMGT convention, CDR3 was defined as the stretch from the second conserved V-encoded cysteine up to the conserved J-encoded phenylalanine. In an earlier analysis of 587 of the donors, sequences lacking an unambiguous match to a single V gene segment were excluded. In an earlier analysis of a few hundred of the donors, V segments were called functional above 56.7% productive rearrangements and were called segregating when the between-donor standard deviation exceeded 5%. To diagnose cytomegalovirus status from the catalog of TCR beta chain sequences, a statistical classification framework was built. In a later analysis, TCR nucleotide sequences were compared against IMGT/GENE-DB human TR gene sequences so that V and J genes could be assigned. In a later analysis, CDR3 sequences and most-parsimonious VDJ recombination scenarios were assigned using the TCRdist pipeline. In a later analysis, each TCR beta chain was defined by its CDR3 amino acid sequence together with its V-gene family, and reads lacking a unique V-gene family were excluded. In a later analysis, approximately 590 highly shared, low-generation-probability nucleotide sequences were removed to address suspected cross-contamination and a sequencing artifact. In a later analysis, a clonal expansion index for each public chain was calculated from normalized within-repertoire ranks of inferred template counts. In a later analysis, generation probabilities were computed using a VDJ recombination model fitted to out-of-frame rearrangements, and the results were checked against IGoR. In a later analysis, TCR-TCR, TCR-HLA and TCR-CMV co-occurrence was scored with hypergeometric tests, and a repertoire-size bias correction was applied to TCR pairs. To estimate false discovery rates, a later analysis permuted the HLA or CMV assignments 20 times. In a later analysis, co-occurring TCRs were grouped using DBSCAN, and TCRdist sequence similarity was added for clustering within HLA-allele-positive subsets. Repertoires with fewer than 30,000 or more than 120,000 public chains were left out of co-occurrence clustering, as were a handful of repertoires with anomalous nucleotide sharing. In TCRdb, the immuneACCESS table is reduced to in-frame sequences with V and J assigned. These tables do not hold every clone; where another copy was compared, an unresolved V gene accounts for under half, and the others remain unexplained. The DNA was the basis for D and trimming; V, J and clone size are from that table. The sample includes about 200,000 clones, with 82% observed a single time. The ten biggest clones cover about 1.7% of the sample.

The chain links TRBV19 with TRBJ2-7; the D gene identity is not certain. This TCR was sampled from a woman younger than 30 in good health and CMV-seronegative. Specimen: PBMCs. For the CDR3, the sequence is CASSMSRYSYEQYF. The DNA sequence reads TGTGCCAGTAGTATGTCTCGCTATTCCTACGAGCAGTACTTC.